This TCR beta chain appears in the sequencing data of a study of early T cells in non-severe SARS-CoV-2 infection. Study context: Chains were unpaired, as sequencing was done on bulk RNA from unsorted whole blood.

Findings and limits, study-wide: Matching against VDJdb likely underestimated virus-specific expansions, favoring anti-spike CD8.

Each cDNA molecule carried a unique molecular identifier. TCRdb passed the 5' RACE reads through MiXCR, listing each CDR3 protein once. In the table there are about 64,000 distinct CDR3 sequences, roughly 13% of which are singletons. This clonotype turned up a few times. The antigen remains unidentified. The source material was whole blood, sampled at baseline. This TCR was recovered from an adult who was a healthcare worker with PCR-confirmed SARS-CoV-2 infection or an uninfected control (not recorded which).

The CDR3, as DNA: TGTGCCAGCAGCTTAGCGTCCGTTCCAGGGAGCTCCTACGAGCAGTACTTC. Its translation is CASSLASVPGSSYEQYF. The chain employs TRBV7-9 and TRBJ2-7, with D tentatively TRBD1 or TRBD2 (5 bases each). The CDR3 contains 17 residues. The V end was cut by 0 bases, the J end by 0 bases, with 15 bases between. CDR1 is SEHNR, CDR2 FQNEAQ, per germline (reference sequence).